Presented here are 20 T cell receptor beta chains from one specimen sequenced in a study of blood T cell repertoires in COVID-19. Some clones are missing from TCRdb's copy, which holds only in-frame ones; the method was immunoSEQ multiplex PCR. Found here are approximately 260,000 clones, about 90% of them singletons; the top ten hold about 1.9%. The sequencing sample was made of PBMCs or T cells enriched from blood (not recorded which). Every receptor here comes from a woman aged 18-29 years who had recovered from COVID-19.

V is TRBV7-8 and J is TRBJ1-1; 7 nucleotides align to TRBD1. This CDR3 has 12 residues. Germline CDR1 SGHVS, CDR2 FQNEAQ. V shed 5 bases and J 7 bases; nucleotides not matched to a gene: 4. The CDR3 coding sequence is TGTGCCAGCAGCCTGCGGACAGGTGAAGCTTTCTTT. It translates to CASSLRTGEAFF.

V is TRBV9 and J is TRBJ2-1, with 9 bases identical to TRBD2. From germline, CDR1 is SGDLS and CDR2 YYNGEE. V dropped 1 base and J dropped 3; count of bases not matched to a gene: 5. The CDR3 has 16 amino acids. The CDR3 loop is CASSVIAGAIYNEQFF. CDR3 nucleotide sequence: TGTGCCAGCAGCGTAATAGCGGGAGCTATCTACAATGAGCAGTTCTTC.

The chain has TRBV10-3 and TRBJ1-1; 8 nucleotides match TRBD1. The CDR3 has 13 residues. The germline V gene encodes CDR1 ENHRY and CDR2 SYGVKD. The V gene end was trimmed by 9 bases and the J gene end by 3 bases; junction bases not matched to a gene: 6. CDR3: CAMTTGADTEAFF. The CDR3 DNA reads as TGTGCCATGACGACAGGGGCTGACACTGAAGCTTTCTTT.

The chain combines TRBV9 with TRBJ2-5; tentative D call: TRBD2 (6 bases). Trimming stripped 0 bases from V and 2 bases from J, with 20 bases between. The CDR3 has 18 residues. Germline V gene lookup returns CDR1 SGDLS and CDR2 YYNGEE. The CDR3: CASSVVARWEDQQETQYF. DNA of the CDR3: TGTGCCAGCAGCGTAGTGGCAAGGTGGGAGGATCAACAAGAGACCCAGTACTTC.

The CDR3 protein is CASSQERGGAYLDRGLPNYGYTF. CDR3 nucleotide sequence: TGTGCCAGCAGCCAAGAGAGGGGCGGGGCGTACCTGGACAGGGGGTTGCCCAACTATGGCTACACCTTC. The chain combines TRBV14 with TRBJ1-2; TRBD1 agrees at 10 bases. CDR1 and CDR2 from the germline V gene are SGHDN and FVKESK. The junction had 24 bases not matched to a gene; V was cut back by 0 bases and J by 2 bases. The CDR3 sequence is 23 residues long. The whole variable domain, remainder taken from reference TRBV14 and TRBJ1-2, is EAGVTQFPSHSVIEKGQTVTLRCDPISGHDNLYWYRRVMGKEIKFLLHFVKESKQDESGMPNNRFLAERTGGTYSTLKVQPAELEDSGVYFCASSQERGGAYLDRGLPNYGYTFGSGTRLTVV.

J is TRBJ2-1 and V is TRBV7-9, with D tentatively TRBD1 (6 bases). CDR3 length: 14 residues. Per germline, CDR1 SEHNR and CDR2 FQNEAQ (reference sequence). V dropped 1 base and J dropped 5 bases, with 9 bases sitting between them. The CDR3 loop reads CASSLGTANNEQFF. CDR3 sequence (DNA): TGTGCCAGCAGCTTAGGGACAGCAAACAATGAGCAGTTCTTC.

CDR3 DNA: TGTGCCAGCAGTGACAGCGGTTCACCCCTCCACTTT. It yields the protein CASSDSGSPLHF. The chain has TRBV6-4 and TRBJ1-6; D call uncertain. This CDR3 is 12 amino acids long. With 2 bases removed from V and 9 bases from J, the gap between germline ends came to 5 bases. The germline V gene encodes CDR1 MRHNA and CDR2 SNTAGT.

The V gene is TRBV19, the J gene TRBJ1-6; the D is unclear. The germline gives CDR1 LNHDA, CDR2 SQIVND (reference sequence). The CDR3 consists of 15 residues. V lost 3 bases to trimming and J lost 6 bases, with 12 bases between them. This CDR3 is CASSIGGGGNSPLHF. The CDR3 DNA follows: TGTGCCAGTAGTATCGGTGGAGGCGGTAATTCACCCCTCCACTTT.

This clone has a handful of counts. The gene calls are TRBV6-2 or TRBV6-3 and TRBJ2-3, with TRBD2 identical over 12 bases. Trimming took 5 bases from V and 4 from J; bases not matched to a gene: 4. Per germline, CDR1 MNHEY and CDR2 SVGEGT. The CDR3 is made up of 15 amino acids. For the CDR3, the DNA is TGTGCCAGCAGTCAGACTAGCGGGGGCTCAGATACGCAGTATTTT. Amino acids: CASSQTSGGSDTQYF.

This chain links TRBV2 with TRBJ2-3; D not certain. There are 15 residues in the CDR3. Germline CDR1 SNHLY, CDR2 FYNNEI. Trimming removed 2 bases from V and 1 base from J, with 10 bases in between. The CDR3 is CASSERSRGTDTQYF. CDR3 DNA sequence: TGTGCCAGCAGTGAACGCAGTCGGGGCACAGATACGCAGTATTTT.

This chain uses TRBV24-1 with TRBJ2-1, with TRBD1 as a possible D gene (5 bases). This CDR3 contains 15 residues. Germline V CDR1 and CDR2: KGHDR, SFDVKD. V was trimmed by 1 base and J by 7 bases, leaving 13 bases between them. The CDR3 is CATSDFVRTKNEQFF. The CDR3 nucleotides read TGTGCCACCAGTGATTTCGTTCGGACAAAAAATGAGCAGTTCTTC.

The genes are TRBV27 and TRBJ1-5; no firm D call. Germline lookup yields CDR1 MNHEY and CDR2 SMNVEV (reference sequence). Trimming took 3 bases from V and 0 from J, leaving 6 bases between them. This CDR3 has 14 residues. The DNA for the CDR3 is TGTGCCAGCAGTTTTCAGAATAGCAATCAGCCCCAGCATTTT. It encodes CASSFQNSNQPQHF.

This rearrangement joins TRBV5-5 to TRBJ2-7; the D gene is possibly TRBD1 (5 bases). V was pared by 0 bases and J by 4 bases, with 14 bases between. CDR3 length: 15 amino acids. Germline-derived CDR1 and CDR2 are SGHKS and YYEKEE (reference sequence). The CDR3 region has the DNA TGTGCCAGCAGCTTGGGGGCAGGGCAGTTGTACGAGCAGTACTTC. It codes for CASSLGAGQLYEQYF.

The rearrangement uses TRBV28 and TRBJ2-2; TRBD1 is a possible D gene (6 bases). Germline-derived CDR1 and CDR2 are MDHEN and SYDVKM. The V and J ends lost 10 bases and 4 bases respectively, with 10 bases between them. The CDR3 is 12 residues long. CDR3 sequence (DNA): TGTGCCACAAGACAGGCCACCGGGGAGCTGTTTTTT. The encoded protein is CATRQATGELFF. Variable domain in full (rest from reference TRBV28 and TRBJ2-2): DVKVTQSSRYLVKRTGEKVFLECVQDMDHENMFWYRQDPGLGLRLIYFSYDVKMKEKGDIPEGYSVSREKKERFSLILESASTNQTSMYLCATRQATGELFFGEGSRLTVL.

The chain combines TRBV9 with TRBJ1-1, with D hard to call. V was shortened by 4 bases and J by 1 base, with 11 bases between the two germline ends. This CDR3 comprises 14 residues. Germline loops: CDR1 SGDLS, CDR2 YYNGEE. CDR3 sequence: CASSLTPENTEAFF. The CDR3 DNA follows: TGTGCCAGCAGCCTTACCCCAGAGAACACTGAAGCTTTCTTT.

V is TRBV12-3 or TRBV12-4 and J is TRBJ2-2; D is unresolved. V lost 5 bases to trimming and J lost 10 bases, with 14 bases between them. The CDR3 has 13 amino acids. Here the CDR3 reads CASSPSSHSELFF. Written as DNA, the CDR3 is TGTGCCAGCAGTCCAAGTAGCCATTCGGAGCTGTTTTTT.

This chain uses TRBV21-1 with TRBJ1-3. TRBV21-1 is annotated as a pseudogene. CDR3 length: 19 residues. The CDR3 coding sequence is TGTGCCAGCAGCAAAGGGGGAGGGACTAAGGGCTGTATAGGAAACACCATATATTTT. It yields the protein CASSKGGGTKGCIGNTIYF.

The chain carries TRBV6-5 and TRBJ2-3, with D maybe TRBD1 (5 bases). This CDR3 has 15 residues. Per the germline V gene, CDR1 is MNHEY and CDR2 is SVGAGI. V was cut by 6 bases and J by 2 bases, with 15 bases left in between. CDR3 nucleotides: TGTGCCAGCAGCCCCTTTCTCAGGGACACAGATACGCAGTATTTT. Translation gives CASSPFLRDTDTQYF.

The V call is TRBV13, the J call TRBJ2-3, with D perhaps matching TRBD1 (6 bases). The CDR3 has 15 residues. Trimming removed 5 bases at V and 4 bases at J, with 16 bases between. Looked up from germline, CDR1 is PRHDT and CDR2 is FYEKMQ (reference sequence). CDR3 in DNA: TGTGCCAGCAGCGCGTTAAACAGGGCCCCAGATACGCAGTATTTT. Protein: CASSALNRAPDTQYF.

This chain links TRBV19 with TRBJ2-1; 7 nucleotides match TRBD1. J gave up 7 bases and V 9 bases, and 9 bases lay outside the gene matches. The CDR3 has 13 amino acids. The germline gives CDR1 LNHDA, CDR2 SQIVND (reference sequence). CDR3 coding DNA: TGTGCCAGCCACCGAACAGGGGAGAATGAGCAGTTCTTC. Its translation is CASHRTGENEQFF.